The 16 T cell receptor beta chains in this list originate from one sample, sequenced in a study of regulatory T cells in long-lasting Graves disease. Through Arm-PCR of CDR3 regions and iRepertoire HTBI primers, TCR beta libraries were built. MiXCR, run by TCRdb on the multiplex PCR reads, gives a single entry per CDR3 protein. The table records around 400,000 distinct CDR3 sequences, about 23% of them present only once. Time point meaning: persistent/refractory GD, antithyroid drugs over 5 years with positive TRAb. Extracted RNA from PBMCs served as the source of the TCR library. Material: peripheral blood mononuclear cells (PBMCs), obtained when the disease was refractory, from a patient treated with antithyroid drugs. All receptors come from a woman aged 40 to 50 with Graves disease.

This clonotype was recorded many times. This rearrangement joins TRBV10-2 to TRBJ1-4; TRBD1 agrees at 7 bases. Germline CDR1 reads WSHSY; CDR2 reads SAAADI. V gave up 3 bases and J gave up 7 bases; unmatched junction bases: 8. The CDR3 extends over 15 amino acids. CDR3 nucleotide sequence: TGCGCCAGCAGTGACGATCAGGGGGTTGGTGAAAAACTGTTTTTT. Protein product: CASSDDQGVGEKLFF.

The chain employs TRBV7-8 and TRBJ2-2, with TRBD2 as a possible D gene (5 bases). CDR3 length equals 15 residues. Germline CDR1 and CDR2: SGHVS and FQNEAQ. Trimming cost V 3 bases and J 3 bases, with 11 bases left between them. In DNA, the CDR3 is TGTGCCAGCAGCTTCCGGAGGTTGGACACCGGGGAGCTGTTTTTT. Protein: CASSFRRLDTGELFF.

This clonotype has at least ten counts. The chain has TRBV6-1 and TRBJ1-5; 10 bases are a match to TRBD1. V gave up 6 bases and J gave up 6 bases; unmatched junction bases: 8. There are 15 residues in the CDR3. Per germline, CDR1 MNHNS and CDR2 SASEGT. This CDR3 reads CASSSDRGQAQPQHF. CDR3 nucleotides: TGTGCCAGCAGCTCCGACAGGGGGCAGGCTCAGCCCCAGCATTTT.

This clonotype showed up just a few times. DNA of the CDR3: TGTGCCAGCAGCTTAGCCTTCTCGCCAGGGTCCTTTCAGTACTTC. Protein product: CASSLAFSPGSFQYF. V and J are TRBV7-9 and TRBJ2-4; a weak D match, TRBD1 (5 bases). CDR3 length: 15 residues. Trimming took off 0 bases at V and 11 bases at J, with 17 bases between the two ends. CDR1 is SEHNR, CDR2 FQNEAQ, per germline (reference sequence).

The CDR3 spells CSARVCNSPLHF. The CDR3 DNA is TGCAGTGCTCGCGTTTGTAATTCACCCCTCCACTTT. The V gene is TRBV20-1, the J gene TRBJ1-6; D is unresolved. The CDR3 covers 12 residues. Trimming took off 5 bases at V and 6 bases at J, with 8 bases between the two ends. Germline-derived CDR1 and CDR2 are DFQATT and SNEGSKA (reference sequence).

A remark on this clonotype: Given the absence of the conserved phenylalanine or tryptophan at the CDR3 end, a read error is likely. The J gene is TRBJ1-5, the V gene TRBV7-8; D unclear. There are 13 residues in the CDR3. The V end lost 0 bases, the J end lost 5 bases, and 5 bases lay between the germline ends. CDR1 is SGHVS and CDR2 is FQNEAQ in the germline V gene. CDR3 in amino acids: CASSLADDQPQHL. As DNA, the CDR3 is TGTGCCAGCAGCTTAGCGGATGATCAGCCCCAGCATCTT.

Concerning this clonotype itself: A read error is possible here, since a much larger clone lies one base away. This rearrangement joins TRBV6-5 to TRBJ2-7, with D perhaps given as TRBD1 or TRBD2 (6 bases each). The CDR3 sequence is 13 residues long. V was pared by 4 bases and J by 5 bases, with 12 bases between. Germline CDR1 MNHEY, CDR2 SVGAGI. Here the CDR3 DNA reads TGTGCCAGCAGTTCCGACGGGGGCCACGAGCAGTACTTC. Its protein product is CASSSDGGHEQYF.

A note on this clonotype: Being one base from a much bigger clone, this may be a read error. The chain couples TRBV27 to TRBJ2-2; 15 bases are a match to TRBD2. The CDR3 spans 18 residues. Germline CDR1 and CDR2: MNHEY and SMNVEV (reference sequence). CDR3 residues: CANSLYPGLAGGNGELFF. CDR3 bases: TGTGCCAACAGTCTCTACCCTGGACTAGCGGGAGGGAACGGGGAGCTGTTTTTT.

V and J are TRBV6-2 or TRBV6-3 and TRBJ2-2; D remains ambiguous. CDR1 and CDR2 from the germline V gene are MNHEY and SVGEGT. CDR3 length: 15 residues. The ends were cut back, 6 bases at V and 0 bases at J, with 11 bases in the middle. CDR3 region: CASRRPRSNTGELFF. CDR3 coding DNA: TGTGCCAGCAGACGACCGAGATCGAACACCGGGGAGCTGTTTTTT.

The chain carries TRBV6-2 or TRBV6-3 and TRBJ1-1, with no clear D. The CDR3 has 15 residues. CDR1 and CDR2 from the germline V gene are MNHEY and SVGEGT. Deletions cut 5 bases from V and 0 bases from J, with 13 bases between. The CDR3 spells CASSKEGRLNTEAFF. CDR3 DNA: TGTGCCAGCAGTAAAGAAGGACGGCTGAACACTGAAGCTTTCTTT.

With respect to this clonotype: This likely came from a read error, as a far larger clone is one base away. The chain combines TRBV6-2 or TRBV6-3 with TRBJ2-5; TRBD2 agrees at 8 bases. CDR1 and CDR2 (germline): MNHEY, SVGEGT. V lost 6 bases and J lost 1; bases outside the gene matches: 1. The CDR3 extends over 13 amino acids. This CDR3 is CASRTSAQETQYF. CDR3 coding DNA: TGTGCCAGCAGGACTAGCGCCCAAGAGACCCAGTACTTC.

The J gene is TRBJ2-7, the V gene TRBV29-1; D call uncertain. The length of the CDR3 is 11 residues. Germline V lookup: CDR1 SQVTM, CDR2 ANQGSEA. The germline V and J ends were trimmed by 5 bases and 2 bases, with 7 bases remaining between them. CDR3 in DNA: TGCAGCGTTCTTGGTGCCTACGAGCAGTACTTC. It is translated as CSVLGAYEQYF.

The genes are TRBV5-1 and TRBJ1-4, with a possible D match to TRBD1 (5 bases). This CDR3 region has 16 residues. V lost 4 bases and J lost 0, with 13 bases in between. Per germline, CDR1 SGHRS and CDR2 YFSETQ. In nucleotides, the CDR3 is TGCGCCAGCAGCCCCTTTGACAGAACAACTAATGAAAAACTGTTTTTT. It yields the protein CASSPFDRTTNEKLFF.

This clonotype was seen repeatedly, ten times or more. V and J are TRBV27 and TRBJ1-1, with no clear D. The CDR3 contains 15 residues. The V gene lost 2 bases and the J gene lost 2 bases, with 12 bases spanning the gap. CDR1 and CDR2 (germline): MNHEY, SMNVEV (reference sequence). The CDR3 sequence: CASSLQGRGNTEAFF. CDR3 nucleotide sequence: TGTGCCAGCAGTTTACAAGGCCGCGGAAACACTGAAGCTTTCTTT.

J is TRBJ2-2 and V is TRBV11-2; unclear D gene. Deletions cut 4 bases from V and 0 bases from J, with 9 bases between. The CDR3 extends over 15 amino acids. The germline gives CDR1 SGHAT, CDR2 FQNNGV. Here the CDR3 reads CASSSRTANTGELFF. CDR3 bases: TGTGCCAGCAGCTCACGGACGGCGAACACCGGGGAGCTGTTTTTT.

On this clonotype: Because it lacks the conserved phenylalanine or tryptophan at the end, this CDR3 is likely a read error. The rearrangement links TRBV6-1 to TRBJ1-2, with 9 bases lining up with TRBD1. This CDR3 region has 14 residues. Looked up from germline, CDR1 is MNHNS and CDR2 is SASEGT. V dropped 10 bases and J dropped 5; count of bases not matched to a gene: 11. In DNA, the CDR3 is TGTGCCATCAAAACAGGGGGCGTTGGGTATGGCTACACCCTC. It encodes CAIKTGGVGYGYTL.